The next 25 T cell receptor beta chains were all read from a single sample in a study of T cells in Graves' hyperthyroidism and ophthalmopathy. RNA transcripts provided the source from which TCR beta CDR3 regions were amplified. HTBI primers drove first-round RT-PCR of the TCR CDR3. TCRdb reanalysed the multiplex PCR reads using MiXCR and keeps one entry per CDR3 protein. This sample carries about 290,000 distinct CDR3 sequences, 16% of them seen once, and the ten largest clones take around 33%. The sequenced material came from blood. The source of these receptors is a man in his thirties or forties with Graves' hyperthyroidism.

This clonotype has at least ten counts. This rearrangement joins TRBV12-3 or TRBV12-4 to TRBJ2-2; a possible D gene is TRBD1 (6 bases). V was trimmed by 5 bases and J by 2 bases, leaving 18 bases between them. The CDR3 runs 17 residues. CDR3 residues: CASSNPKRTANTGELFF. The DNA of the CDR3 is TGTGCCAGCAGTAATCCGAAAAGGACAGCAAACACCGGGGAGCTGTTTTTT.

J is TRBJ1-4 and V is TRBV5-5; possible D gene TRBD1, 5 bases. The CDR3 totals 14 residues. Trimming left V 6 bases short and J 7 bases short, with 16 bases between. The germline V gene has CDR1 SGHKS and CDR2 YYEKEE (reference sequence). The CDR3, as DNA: TGTGCCAGCAAGGCGGGAGGGGATACTGAAAAACTGTTTTTT. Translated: CASKAGGDTEKLFF. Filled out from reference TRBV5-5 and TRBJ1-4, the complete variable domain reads DAGVTQSPTHLIKTRGQQVTLRCSPISGHKSVSWYQQVLGQGPQFIFQYYEKEERGRGNFPDRFSARQFPNYSSELNVNALLLGDSALYLCASKAGGDTEKLFFGSGTQLSVL.

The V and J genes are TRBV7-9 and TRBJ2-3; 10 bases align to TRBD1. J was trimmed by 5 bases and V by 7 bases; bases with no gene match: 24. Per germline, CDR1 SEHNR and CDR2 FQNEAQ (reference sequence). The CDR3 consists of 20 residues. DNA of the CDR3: TGTGCCAGCAACGCAGCCTTTACCCCATCGACAGGGGGCGGGATAGATACGCAGTATTTT. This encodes CASNAAFTPSTGGGIDTQYF.

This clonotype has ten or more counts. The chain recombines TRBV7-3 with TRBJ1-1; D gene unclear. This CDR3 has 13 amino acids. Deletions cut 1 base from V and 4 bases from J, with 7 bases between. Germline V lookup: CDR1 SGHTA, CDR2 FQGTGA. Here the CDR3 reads CASSLSGSTEAFF. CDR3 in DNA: TGTGCCAGCAGCTTAAGCGGGTCCACTGAAGCTTTCTTT.

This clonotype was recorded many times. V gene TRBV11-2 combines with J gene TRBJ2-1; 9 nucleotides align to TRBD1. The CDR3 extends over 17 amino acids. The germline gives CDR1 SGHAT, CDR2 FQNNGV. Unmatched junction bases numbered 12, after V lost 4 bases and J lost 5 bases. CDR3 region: CASSSGFGTGKNNEQFF. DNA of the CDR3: TGTGCCAGCAGCTCGGGCTTCGGGACAGGGAAGAACAATGAGCAGTTCTTC. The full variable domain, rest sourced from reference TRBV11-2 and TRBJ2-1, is EAGVAQSPRYKIIEKRQSVAFWCNPISGHATLYWYQQILGQGPKLLIQFQNNGVVDDSQLPKDRFSAERLKGVDSTLKIQPAKLEDSAVYLCASSSGFGTGKNNEQFFGPGTRLTVL.

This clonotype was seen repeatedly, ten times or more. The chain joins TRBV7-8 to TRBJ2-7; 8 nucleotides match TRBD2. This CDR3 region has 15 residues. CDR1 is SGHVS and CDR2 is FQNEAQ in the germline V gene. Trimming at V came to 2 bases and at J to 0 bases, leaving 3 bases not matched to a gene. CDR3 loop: CASSLRGTSSYEQYF. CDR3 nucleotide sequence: TGTGCCAGCAGCTTAAGGGGGACTAGCTCCTACGAGCAGTACTTC.

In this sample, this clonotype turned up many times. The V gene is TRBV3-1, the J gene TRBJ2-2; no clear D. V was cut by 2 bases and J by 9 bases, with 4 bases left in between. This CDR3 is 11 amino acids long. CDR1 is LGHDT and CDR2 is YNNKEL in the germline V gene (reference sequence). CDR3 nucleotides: TGTGCCAGCAGCCAAATCAGGGAGCTGTTTTTT. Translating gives CASSQIRELFF.

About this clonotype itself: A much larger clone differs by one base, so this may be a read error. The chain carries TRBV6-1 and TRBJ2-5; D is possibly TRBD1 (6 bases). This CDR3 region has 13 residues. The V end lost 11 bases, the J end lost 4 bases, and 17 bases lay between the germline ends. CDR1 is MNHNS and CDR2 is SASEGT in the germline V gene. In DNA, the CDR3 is TGTGCCTCCCGGTCCCCCAGGGGAGAGACCCAGTACTTC. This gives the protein CASRSPRGETQYF.

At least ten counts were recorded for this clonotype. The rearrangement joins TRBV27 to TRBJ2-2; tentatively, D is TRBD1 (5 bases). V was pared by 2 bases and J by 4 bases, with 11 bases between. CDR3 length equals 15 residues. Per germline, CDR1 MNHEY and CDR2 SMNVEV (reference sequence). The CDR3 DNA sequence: TGTGCCAGCAGTTTAGAGTGGCAGGGCACCGGGGAGCTGTTTTTT. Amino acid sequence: CASSLEWQGTGELFF.

The DNA for the CDR3 is TGTGCCAGCAGCTTCCGAGGGCGGGCGACAGATACGCAGTATTTT. Translated: CASSFRGRATDTQYF. The chain carries TRBV11-3 and TRBJ2-3; tentative D call: TRBD2 (5 bases). The CDR3 is 15 residues long. Germline CDR1 and CDR2: SGHNT and YENEEA. With 3 bases removed from V and 3 bases from J, the gap between germline ends came to 13 bases.

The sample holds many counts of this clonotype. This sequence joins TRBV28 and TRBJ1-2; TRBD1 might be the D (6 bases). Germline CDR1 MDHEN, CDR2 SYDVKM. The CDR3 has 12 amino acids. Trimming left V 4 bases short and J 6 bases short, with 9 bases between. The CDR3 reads CASSSTGDGYTF. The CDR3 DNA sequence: TGTGCCAGCAGTTCGACAGGAGATGGCTACACCTTC.

For the CDR3, the DNA is TGCAGCGTCTCTCGGGGACAGGGGTACGAGCAGTACTTC. Translation gives CSVSRGQGYEQYF. This sequence joins TRBV29-1 and TRBJ2-7; 10 positions match TRBD1. The CDR3 consists of 13 residues. Trimming cost V 6 bases and J 4 bases; bases outside gene matches: 6. Germline V gene lookup returns CDR1 SQVTM and CDR2 ANQGSEA.

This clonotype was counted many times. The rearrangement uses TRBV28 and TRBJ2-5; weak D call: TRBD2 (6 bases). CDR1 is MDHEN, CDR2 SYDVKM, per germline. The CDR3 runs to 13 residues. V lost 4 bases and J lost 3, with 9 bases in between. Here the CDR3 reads CASSSSGEETQYF. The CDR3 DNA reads TGTGCCAGCAGTTCGTCGGGGGAAGAGACCCAGTACTTC. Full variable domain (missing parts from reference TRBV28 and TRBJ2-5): DVKVTQSSRYLVKRTGEKVFLECVQDMDHENMFWYRQDPGLGLRLIYFSYDVKMKEKGDIPEGYSVSREKKERFSLILESASTNQTSMYLCASSSSGEETQYFGPGTRLLVL.

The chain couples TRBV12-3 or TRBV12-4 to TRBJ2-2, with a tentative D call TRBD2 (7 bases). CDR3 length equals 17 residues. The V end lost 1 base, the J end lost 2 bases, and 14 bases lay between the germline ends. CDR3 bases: TGTGCCAGCAGTTTAGGGGGGGGCGGGGCCAACACCGGGGAGCTGTTTTTT. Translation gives CASSLGGGGANTGELFF.

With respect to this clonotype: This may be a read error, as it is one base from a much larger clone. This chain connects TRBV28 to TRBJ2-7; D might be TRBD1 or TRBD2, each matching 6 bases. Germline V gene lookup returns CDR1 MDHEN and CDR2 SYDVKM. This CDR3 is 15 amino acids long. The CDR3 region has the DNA TGTGCCAGCAGCCCCCCCGGAGGGGGAGGCTACAAGCAGTACTTC. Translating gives CASSPPGGGGYKQYF.

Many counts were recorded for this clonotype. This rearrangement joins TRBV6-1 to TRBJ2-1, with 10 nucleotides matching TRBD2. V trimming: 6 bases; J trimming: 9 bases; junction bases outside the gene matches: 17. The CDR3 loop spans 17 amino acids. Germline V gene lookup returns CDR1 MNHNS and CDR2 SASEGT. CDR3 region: CASRPDWTSGPTVEQFF. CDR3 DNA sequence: TGTGCCAGCAGACCAGACTGGACTAGCGGACCCACCGTTGAGCAGTTCTTC.

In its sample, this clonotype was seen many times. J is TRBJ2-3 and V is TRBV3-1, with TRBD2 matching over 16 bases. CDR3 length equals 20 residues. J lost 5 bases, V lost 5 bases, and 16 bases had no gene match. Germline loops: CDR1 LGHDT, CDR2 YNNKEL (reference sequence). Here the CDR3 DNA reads TGTGCCAGCAGCTTAACCTCGGGACTAGCGGGAGGGACTCCCCAAGATACGCAGTATTTT. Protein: CASSLTSGLAGGTPQDTQYF.

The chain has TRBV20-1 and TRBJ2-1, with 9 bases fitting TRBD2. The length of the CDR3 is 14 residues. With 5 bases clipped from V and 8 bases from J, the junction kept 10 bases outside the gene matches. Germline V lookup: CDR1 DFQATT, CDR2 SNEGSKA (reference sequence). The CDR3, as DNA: TGCAGTGCTGCCCCGGGACTAGCTTTCGATGAGCAGTTCTTC. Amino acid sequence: CSAAPGLAFDEQFF.

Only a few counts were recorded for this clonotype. For the CDR3, the DNA is TGTGCCAGCAGTCAAGACAACTCGGGGGAGACCCAGTACTTC. It specifies CASSQDNSGETQYF. The V call is TRBV25-1, the J call TRBJ2-5, with D possibly TRBD2 on 5 matching bases. The V and J ends lost 5 bases and 5 bases respectively, with 15 bases between them. Germline CDR1 reads MGHDK; CDR2 reads SYGVNS. This CDR3 region has 14 residues.

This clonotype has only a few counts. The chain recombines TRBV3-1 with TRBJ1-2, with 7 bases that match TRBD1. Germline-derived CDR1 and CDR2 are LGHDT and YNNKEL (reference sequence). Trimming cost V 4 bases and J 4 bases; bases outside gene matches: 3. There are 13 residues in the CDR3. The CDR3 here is CASSRPGGYGYTF. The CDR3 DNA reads TGTGCCAGCAGCCGACCAGGGGGCTATGGCTACACCTTC.

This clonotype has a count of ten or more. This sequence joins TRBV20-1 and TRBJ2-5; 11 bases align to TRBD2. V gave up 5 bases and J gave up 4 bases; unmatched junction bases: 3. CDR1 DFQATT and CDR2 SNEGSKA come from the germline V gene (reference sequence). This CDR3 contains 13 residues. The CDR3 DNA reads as TGCAGTGCTTCCGGACTAGCGGGAGAGACCCAGTACTTC. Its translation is CSASGLAGETQYF.

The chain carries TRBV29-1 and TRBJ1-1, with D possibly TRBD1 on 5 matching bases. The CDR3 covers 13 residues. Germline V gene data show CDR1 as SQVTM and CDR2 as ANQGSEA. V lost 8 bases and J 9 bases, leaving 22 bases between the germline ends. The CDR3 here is CSPDVGVEGQAFF. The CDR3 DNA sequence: TGCAGCCCAGATGTGGGGGTGGAGGGACAAGCTTTCTTT.

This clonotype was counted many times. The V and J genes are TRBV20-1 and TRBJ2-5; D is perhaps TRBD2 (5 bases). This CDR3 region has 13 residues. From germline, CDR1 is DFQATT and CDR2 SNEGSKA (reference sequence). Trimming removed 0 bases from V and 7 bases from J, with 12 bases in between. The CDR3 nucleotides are TGCAGTGCTAGAGATGGAGCGGCGGGGACCCAGTACTTC. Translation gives CSARDGAAGTQYF.

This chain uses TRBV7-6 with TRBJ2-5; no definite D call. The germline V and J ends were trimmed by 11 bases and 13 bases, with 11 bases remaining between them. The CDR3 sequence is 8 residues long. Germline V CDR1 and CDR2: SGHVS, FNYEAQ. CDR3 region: CAADGSYF. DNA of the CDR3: TGTGCCGCCGACGGGTCGTACTTC.

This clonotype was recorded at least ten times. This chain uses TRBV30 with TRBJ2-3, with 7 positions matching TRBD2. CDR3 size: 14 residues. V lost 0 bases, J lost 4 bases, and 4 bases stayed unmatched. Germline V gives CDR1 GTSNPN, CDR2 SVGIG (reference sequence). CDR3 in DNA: TGTGCCTGGAGTGTACGCGGGAGCTCAGATACGCAGTATTTT. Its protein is CAWSVRGSSDTQYF.